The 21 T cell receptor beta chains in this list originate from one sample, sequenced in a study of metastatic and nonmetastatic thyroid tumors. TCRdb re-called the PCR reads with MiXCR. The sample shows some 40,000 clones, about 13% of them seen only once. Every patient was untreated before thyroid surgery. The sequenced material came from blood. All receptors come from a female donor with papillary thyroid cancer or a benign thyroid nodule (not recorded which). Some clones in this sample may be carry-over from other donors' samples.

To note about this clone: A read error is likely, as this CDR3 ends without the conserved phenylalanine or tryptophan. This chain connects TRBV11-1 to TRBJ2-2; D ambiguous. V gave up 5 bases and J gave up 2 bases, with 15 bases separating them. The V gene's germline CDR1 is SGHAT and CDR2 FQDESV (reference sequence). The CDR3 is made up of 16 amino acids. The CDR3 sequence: CASSPWGGRNTGELFL. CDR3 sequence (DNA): TGTGCCAGCAGCCCCTGGGGTGGACGCAACACCGGGGAGCTGTTTCTT.

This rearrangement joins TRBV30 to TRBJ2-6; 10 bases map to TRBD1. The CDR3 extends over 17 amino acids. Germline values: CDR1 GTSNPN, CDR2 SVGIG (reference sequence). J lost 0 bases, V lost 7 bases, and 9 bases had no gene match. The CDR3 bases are TGTGCCTCAGGACAGGGGGTTACCCGCTCTGGGGCCAACGTCCTGACTTTC. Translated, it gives CASGQGVTRSGANVLTF.

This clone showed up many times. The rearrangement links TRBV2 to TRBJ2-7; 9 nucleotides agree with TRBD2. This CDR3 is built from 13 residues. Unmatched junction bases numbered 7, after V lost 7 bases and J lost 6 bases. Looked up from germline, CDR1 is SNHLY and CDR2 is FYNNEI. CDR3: CASIAGVSSEQYF. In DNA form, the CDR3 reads TGTGCCAGCATAGCGGGAGTAAGCTCCGAGCAGTACTTC. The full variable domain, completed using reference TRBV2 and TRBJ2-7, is EPEVTQTPSHQVTQMGQEVILRCVPISNHLYFYWYRQILGQKVEFLVSFYNNEISEKSEIFDDQFSVERPDGSNFTLKIRSTKLEDSAMYFCASIAGVSSEQYFGPGTRLTVT.

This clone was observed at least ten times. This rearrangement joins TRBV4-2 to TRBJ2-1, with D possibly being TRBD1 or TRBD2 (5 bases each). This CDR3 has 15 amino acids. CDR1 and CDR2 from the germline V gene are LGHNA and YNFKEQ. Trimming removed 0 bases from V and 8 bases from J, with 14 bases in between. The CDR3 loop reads CASSQDITGGYEQFF. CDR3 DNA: TGTGCCAGCAGCCAAGATATTACAGGAGGCTATGAGCAGTTCTTC.

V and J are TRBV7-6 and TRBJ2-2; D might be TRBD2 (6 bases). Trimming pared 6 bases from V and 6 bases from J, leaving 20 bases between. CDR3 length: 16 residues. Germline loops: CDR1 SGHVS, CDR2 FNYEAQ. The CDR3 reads CASSFTIGSFPGELFF. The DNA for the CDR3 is TGTGCCAGCAGTTTCACTATCGGGAGTTTCCCCGGGGAGCTGTTTTTT.

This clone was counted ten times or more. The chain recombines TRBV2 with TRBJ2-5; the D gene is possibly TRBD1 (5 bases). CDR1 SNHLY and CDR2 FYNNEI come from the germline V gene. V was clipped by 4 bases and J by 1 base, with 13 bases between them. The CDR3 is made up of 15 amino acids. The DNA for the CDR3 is TGTGCCAGCAGTGGGTACTTGACAGTCCAAGAGACCCAGTACTTC. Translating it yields CASSGYLTVQETQYF.

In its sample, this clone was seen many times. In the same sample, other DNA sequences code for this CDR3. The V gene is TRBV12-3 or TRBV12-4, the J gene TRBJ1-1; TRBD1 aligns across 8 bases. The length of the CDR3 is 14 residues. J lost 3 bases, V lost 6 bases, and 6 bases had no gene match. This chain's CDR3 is CASRGGTGDTEAFF. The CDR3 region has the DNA TGTGCCAGCAGGGGGGGGACAGGCGACACTGAAGCTTTCTTT.

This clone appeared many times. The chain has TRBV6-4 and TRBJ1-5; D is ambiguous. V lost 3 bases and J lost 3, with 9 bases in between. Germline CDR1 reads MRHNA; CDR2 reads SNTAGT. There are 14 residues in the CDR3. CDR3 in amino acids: CASSEGMDNQPQHF. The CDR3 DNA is TGTGCCAGCAGTGAGGGTATGGACAATCAGCCCCAGCATTTT.

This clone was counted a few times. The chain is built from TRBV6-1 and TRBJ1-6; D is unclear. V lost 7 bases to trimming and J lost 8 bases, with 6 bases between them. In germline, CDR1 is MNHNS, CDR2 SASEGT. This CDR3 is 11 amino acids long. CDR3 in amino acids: CASMEDSPLHF. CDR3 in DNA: TGTGCCAGCATGGAAGATTCACCCCTCCACTTT.

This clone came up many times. This CDR3 reads CASSEATGLETQYF. The DNA for the CDR3 is TGTGCCAGCAGTGAAGCTACAGGGCTGGAGACCCAGTACTTC. V and J are TRBV6-1 and TRBJ2-5; D might be TRBD1 (6 bases). Germline assignment: CDR1 MNHNS and CDR2 SASEGT. The CDR3 spans 14 residues. Trimming removed 0 bases at V and 5 bases at J, with 10 bases between.

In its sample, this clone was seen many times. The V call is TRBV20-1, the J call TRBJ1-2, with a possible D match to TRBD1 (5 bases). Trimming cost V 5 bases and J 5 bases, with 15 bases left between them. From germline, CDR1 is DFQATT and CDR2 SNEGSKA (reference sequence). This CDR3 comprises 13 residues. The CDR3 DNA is TGCAGTGCTGGAGTAGGGGCAAGGTATGGCTACACCTTC. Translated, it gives CSAGVGARYGYTF.

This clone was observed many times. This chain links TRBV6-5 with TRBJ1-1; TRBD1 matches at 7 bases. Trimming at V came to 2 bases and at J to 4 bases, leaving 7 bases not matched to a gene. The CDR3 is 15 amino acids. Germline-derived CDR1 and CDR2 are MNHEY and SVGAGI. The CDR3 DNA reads TGTGCCAGCAGTTACCAAGACAGGGCTCGCACTGAAGCTTTCTTT. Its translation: CASSYQDRARTEAFF.

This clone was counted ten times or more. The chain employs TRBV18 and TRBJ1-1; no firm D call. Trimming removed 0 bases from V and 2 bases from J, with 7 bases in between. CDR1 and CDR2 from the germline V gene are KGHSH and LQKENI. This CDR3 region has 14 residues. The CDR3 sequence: CASSPPASNTEAFF. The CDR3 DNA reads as TGTGCCAGCTCACCACCGGCTAGTAACACTGAAGCTTTCTTT.

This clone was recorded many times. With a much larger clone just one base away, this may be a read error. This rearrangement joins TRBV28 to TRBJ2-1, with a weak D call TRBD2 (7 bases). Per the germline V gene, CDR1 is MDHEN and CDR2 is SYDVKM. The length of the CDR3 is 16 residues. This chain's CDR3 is CASVPSVGGGYNEQLF. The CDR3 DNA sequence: TGTGCCAGCGTCCCCTCGGTGGGAGGGGGTTACAATGAGCAGCTCTTC. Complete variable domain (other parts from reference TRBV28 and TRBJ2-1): DVKVTQSSRYLVKRTGEKVFLECVQDMDHENMFWYRQDPGLGLRLIYFSYDVKMKEKGDIPEGYSVSREKKERFSLILESASTNQTSMYLCASVPSVGGGYNEQLFGPGTRLTVL.

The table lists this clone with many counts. As DNA, the CDR3 is TGTGCCAGCTCACCATCCAGCGGGAGACTCGGGGCCGGGGAGCTGTTTTTT. Its protein is CASSPSSGRLGAGELFF. This rearrangement joins TRBV18 to TRBJ2-2; TRBD2 matches 8 bases. Germline V gene sequence: CDR1 KGHSH, CDR2 LQKENI. The CDR3 sequence is 17 residues long. J gave up 6 bases and V 2 bases, and 11 bases lay outside the gene matches.

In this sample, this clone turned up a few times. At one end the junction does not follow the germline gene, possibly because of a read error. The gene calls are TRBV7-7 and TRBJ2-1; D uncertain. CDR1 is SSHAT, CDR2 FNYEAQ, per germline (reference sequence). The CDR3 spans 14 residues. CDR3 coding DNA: TGTGCTAGCAGCTTCGGCGGCTCCTACAATGAGCAGTTCTTC. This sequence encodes CASSFGGSYNEQFF.

For the CDR3, the DNA is TGTGCCAGCATTCTAAGTGGGGCTGACGGCTACACCTTC. Encoded protein: CASILSGADGYTF. This chain links TRBV28 with TRBJ1-2; maybe TRBD1 (5 bases). Trimming stripped 7 bases from V and 8 bases from J, with 17 bases between. The CDR3 has 13 residues. Germline CDR1 is MDHEN and CDR2 is SYDVKM.

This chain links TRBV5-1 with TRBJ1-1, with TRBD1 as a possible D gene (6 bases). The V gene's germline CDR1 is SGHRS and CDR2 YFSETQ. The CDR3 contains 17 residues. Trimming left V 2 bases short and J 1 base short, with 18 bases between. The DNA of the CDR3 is TGCGCCAGCAGCTTTTATCGGGGGGACAACTCGAACACTGAAGCTTTCTTT. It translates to CASSFYRGDNSNTEAFF.

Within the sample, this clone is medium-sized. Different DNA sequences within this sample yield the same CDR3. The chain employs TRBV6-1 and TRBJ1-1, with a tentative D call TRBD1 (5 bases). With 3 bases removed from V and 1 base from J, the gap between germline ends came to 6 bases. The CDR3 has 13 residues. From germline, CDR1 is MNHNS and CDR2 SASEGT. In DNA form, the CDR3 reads TGTGCCAGCAGTGAGAGGGGGAACACTGAAGCTTTCTTT. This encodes CASSERGNTEAFF.

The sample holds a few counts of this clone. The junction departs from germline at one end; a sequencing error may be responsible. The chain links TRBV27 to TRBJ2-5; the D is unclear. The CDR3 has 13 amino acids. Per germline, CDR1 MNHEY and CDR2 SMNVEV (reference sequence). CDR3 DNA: TGTTCCAGCAGTTTACGAAGGTATGGGACCCAGTACTTC. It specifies CSSSLRRYGTQYF.

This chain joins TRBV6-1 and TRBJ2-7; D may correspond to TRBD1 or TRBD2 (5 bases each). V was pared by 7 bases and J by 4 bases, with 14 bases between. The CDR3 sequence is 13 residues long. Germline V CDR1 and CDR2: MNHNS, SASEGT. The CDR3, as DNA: TGTGCCAGCACCTCCCAGGGCGGGTACGAGCAGTACTTC. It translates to CASTSQGGYEQYF.